This passage covers 8 T cell receptor beta chains from one sample sequenced in a study of metastatic and nonmetastatic thyroid tumors. TCRdb used MiXCR to call clones anew from the PCR reads. The sample includes about 12,000 clones, 30% to 40% of them seen just once. The entire patient cohort was treatment-naive prior to thyroid surgery. The sample was tumor tissue. These receptors all come from a male donor with papillary thyroid cancer or a benign thyroid nodule (not recorded which). Some clones in this sample may be carry-over from other donors' samples.

This clone appeared a few times. This chain uses TRBV19 with TRBJ2-1; perhaps TRBD2 as D (5 bases). Germline V gene lookup returns CDR1 LNHDA and CDR2 SQIVND (reference sequence). The CDR3 sequence is 15 residues long. V was pared by 6 bases and J by 6 bases, with 18 bases between. CDR3: CASRDRDSSINEQFF. DNA for the CDR3: TGTGCCAGTAGGGACCGGGATTCCTCGATCAATGAGCAGTTCTTC.

This clone came up a few times. This chain uses TRBV28 with TRBJ1-2, with D tentatively TRBD1 (5 bases). Trimming cost V 10 bases and J 4 bases, with 16 bases left between them. The CDR3 runs 13 residues. Germline V gene sequence: CDR1 MDHEN, CDR2 SYDVKM. The CDR3: CATTTGVSYGYTF. The CDR3 DNA follows: TGTGCCACCACGACGGGGGTTAGCTATGGCTACACCTTC.

This clone has more than one count but fewer than ten. The CDR3, as DNA: TGTGCCAGCAGTGACCGGGATTACAATGAGCAGTTCTTC. This gives the protein CASSDRDYNEQFF. V gene TRBV6-4 combines with J gene TRBJ2-1, with TRBD2 as a possible D gene (5 bases). This CDR3 spans 13 amino acids. V shed 2 bases and J shed 4 bases, with 6 bases lying between them. Germline V gene data show CDR1 as MRHNA and CDR2 as SNTAGT.

As DNA, the CDR3 is TGTGCCAGCAGTTTCATTCTGAGTGGTGGCTACACCTTC. Residues: CASSFILSGGYTF. The genes are TRBV12-3 or TRBV12-4 and TRBJ1-2; D unresolved. Trimming took off 3 bases at V and 7 bases at J, with 12 bases between the two ends. The CDR3 contains 13 residues.

There are a few counts of this clone. Because the CDR3 is missing its conserved closing phenylalanine or tryptophan, this is likely a read error. The DNA for the CDR3 is TGTGCCAGCAGTATAGATGGCTACGAGCAGTACCTC. Its translation: CASSIDGYEQYL. The chain combines TRBV19 with TRBJ2-7; D unresolved. This CDR3 spans 12 amino acids. Germline lookup yields CDR1 LNHDA and CDR2 SQIVND (reference sequence).

The chain has TRBV6-6 and TRBJ2-1, with 14 nucleotides matching TRBD2. Trimming removed 2 bases from V and 5 bases from J; junction bases left unmatched: 2. The CDR3 has 16 residues. Germline V CDR1 and CDR2: MNHNY, SVGAGI (reference sequence). Here the CDR3 DNA reads TGTGCCAGCAGTTACCTGGGACTAGCGGGGGACAATGAGCAGTTCTTC. Its translation: CASSYLGLAGDNEQFF.

The chain couples TRBV5-6 to TRBJ2-1; D may be TRBD1 (5 bases). Germline-derived CDR1 and CDR2 are SGHDT and YYEEEE. This CDR3 region has 13 residues. Trimming removed 2 bases from V and 7 bases from J, with 10 bases in between. The CDR3 DNA sequence: TGTGCCAGCAGCTTTGACAGCTTTAATGAGCAGTTCTTC. Residues: CASSFDSFNEQFF.

CDR3 bases: TGTGCCAGCAGCCCCCAGGGACGTACTAACACCGGGGAGCTGTTTTTT. Its protein is CASSPQGRTNTGELFF. The V call is TRBV11-2, the J call TRBJ2-2; D possibly uses TRBD1 or TRBD2 (5 bases each). The CDR3 sequence is 16 residues long. The germline CDR1 and CDR2 sequences are SGHAT and FQNNGV. V lost 5 bases, J lost 2 bases, and 15 bases lay in between.